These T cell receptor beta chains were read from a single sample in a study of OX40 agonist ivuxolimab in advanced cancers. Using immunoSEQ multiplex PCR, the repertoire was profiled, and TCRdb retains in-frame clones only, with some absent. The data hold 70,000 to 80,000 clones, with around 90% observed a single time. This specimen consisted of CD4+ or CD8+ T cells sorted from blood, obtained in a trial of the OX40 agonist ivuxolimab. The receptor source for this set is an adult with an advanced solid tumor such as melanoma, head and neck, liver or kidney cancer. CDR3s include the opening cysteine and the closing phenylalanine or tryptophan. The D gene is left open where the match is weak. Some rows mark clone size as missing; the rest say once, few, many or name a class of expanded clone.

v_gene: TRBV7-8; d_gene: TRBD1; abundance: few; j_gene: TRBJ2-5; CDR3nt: TGTGCCAGCAGCCTTCATCAGGGGGCGGGTGAGACCCAGTACTTC; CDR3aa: CASSLHQGAGETQYF
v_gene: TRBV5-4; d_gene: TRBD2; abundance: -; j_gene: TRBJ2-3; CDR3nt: TGTGCCAGCAGCATCCCCGGGGGGGACCCAGATACGCAGTATTTT; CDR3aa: CASSIPGGDPDTQYF
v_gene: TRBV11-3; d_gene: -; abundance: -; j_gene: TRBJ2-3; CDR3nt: TGTGCCAGCAGCTTAGGAGGAGATACGCAGTATTTT; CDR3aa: CASSLGGDTQYF
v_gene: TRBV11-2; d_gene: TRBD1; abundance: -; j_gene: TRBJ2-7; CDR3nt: TGTGCCAGCGCGACAGGGCTCTCCTACGAGCAGTACTTC; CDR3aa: CASATGLSYEQYF
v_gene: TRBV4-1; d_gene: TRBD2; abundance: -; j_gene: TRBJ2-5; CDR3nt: TGCGCCAGCAGCCAAAGACTAGCGGAGACCCAGTACTTC; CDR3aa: CASSQRLAETQYF
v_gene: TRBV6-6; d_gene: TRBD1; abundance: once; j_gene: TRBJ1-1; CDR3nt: TGTGCCAGCACGGCAGGGGGCTTGGACACTGAAGCTTTCTTT; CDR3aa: CASTAGGLDTEAFF
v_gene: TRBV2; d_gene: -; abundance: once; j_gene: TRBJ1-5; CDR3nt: TGTGCCAGCAGTGCCCAAAACCGGGGGAACCAGCCCCAGCATTTT; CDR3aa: CASSAQNRGNQPQHF
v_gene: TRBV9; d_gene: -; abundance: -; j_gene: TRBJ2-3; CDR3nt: TGTGCCAGCAGCGTAGGCCCAGGGGACGGATTAACAGATACGCAGTATTTT; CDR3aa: CASSVGPGDGLTDTQYF
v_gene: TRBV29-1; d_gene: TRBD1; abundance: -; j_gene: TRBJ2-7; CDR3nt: TGCAGCGCGAGACAGGGGACCACCTACGAGCAGTACTTC; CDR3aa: CSARQGTTYEQYF
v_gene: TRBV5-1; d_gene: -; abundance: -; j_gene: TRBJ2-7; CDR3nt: TGCGCCAGCAGGCAGGGGCCCGAGCAGTACTTC; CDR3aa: CASRQGPEQYF
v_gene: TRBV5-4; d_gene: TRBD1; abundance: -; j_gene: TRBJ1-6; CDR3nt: TGTGCCAGCAGCCAATTCCGGGACAGAAATTCACCCCTCCACTTT; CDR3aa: CASSQFRDRNSPLHF
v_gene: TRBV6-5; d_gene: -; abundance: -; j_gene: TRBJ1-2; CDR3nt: TGTGCCAGCAGTTACCAAGGGGGAGGGAACTATGGCTACACCTTC; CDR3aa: CASSYQGGGNYGYTF
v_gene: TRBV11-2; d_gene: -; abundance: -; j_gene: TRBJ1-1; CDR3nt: TGTGCCAGCAGCTTCCCCCGCGACTTTGAAGCTTTCTTT; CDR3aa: CASSFPRDFEAFF
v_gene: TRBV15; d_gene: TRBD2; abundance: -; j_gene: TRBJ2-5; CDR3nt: TGTGCCACCAGCAGACGATCCTCTTCAGCGGGGGAGACCCAGTACTTC; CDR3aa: CATSRRSSSAGETQYF
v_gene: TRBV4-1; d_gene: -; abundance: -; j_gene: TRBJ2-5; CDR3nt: TGCGCCAGCAGCCATCAAGTCAGGACTCAAGAGACCCAGTACTTC; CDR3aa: CASSHQVRTQETQYF
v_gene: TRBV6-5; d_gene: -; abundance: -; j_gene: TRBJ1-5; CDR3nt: TGTGCCAGCAGTTATGACGGTTACCTCCAGCCCCAGCATTTT; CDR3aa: CASSYDGYLQPQHF
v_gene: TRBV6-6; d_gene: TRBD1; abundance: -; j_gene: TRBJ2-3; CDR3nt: TGTGCCAGCGGCCGGGACAGGGGTACAGATACGCAGTATTTT; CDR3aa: CASGRDRGTDTQYF
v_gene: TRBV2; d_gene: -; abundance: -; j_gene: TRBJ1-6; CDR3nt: TGTGCCAGCAGACCCGGACCGGGGGAAGTAGGTTCACCCCTCCACTTT; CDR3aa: CASRPGPGEVGSPLHF
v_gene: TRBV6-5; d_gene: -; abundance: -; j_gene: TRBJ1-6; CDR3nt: TGTGCCAGCCTATTAGACGGAAATTCACCCCTCCACTTT; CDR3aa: CASLLDGNSPLHF
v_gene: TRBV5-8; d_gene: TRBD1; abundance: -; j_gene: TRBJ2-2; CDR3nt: TGTGCCAGCAAGGGAGGGACAGGGATCACCGGGGAGCTGTTTTTT; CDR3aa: CASKGGTGITGELFF
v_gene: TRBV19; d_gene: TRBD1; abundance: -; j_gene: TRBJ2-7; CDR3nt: TGTGCCAGTAGTTCCGGGACAGTGTACGAGCAGTACTTC; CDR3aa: CASSSGTVYEQYF
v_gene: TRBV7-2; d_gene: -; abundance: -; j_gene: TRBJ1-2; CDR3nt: TGTGCCAGCAGCCCCGGCCCCGGTTGGGGCTACACCTTC; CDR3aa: CASSPGPGWGYTF
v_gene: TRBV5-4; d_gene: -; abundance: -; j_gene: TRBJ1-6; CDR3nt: TGTGCCAGCAGCTTGGGGCAGGGTTGGGGGAATTCACCCCTCCACTTT; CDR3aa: CASSLGQGWGNSPLHF
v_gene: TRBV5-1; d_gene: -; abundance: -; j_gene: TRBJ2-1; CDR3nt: TGCGCCAGCAGCCAAGACACCTACAATGAGCAGTTCTTC; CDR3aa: CASSQDTYNEQFF
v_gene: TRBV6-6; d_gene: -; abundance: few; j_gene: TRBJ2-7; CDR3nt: TGTGCCAGCAGTTACTCGATGTCCTACGAGCAGTACTTC; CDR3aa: CASSYSMSYEQYF
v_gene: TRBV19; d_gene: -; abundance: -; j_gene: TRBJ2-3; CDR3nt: TGTGCCAGTAGTTTCTGGACCACCGGTACGCAGTATTTT; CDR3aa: CASSFWTTGTQYF
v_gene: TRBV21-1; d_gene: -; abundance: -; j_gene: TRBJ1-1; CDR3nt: TGTGCCAGCAGCAGTAGAACCGGGACAGACGGATCCATGAACACTGAAGCTTTCTTT; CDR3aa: CASSSRTGTDGSMNTEAFF
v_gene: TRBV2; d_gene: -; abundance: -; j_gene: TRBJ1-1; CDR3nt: TGTGCCAGCAGTGCCGGGCCTAACACTGAAGCTTTCTTT; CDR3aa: CASSAGPNTEAFF
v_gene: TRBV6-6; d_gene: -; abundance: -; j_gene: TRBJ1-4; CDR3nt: TGTGCCAGCAGACCGAGGGGGAGCTATAATGAAAAACTGTTTTTT; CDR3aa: CASRPRGSYNEKLFF
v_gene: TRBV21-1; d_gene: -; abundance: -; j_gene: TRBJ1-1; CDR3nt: TGTGCCAGCAGCACCCAATGGAGAGGACAGCTGAACACTGAAGCTTTCTTT; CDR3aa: CASSTQWRGQLNTEAFF
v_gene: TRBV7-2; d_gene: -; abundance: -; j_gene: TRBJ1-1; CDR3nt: TGTGCCAGCAGCTCTAATTGGGGTCTTAGCACTGAAGCTTTCTTT; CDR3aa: CASSSNWGLSTEAFF
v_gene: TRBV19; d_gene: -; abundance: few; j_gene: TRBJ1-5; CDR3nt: TGTGCCAGTAGTATACAGGGGCTCGGCAATCAGCCCCAGCATTTT; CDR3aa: CASSIQGLGNQPQHF
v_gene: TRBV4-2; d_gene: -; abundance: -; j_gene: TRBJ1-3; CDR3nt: TGTGCCAGCAGCCAAGAACTCAGGGAAAACACCATATATTTT; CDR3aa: CASSQELRENTIYF
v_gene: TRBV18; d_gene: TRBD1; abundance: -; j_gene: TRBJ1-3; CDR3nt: TGTGCCAGCTCACTGTCGGGACAGCAATCTGGAAACACCATATATTTT; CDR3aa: CASSLSGQQSGNTIYF
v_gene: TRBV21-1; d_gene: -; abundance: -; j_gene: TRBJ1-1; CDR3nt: TGTGCCAGCAGCCCCGCCAGGGAGGTTGGAGGCACTGAAGCTTTCTTT; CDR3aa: CASSPAREVGGTEAFF
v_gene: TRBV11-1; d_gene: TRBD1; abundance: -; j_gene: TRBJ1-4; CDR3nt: TGTGCCAGCAGCCTCGACAGGGTAGGCGAAAAACTGTTTTTT; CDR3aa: CASSLDRVGEKLFF
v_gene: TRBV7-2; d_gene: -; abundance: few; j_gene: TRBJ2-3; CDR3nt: TGTGCCAGCAGCTCCTCTTACACAGATACGCAGTATTTT; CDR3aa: CASSSSYTDTQYF
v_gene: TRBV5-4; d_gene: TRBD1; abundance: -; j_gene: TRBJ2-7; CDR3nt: TGTGCCAGCAGCTGGGGCGGAACAGGGGCGTCCTACGAGCAGTACTTC; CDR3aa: CASSWGGTGASYEQYF
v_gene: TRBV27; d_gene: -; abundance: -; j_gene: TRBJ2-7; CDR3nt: TGTGCCAGCAGTTTAGGGGGAGAAGGATACGAGCAGTACTTC; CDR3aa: CASSLGGEGYEQYF
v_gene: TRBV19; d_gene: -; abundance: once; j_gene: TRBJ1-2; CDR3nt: TGTGCCAGTAGGTATCCCCAGGGAAATGGCTACACCTTC; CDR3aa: CASRYPQGNGYTF
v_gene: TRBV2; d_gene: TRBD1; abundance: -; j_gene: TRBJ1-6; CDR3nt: TGTGCCAGCAGTGCCGGGTGGGGACAGTCTAATTCACCCCTCCACTTT; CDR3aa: CASSAGWGQSNSPLHF
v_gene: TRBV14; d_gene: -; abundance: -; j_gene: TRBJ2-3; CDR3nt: TGTGCCAGCAGCCAAGACTTCGGGGGCAGGGATACGCAGTATTTT; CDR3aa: CASSQDFGGRDTQYF
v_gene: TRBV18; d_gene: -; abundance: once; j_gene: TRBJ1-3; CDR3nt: TGTGCCAGCTCACCACGGGACGGACCCTCTGGAAACACCATATATTTT; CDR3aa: CASSPRDGPSGNTIYF
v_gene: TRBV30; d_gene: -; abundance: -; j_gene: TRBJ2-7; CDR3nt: TGTGCCTGGACCAAAGGGACTTTCTACGAGCAGTACTTC; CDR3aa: CAWTKGTFYEQYF
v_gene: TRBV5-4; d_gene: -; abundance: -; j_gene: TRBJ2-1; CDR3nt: TGTGCCAGCAGCCGGGCATTCTCCTACAATGAGCAGTTCTTC; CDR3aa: CASSRAFSYNEQFF
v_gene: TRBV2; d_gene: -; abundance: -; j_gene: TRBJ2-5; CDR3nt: TGTGCCAGCAGTGGAGGGACTTTTCGGCAGACCCAGTACTTC; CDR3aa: CASSGGTFRQTQYF
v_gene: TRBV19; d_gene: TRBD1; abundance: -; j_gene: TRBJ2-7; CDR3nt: TGTGCCAGTAGTATTCCAGGGGGCTCGGAGCAGTACTTC; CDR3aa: CASSIPGGSEQYF
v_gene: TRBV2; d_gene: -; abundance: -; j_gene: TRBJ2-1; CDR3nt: TGTGCCAGCAGTTTAGCCAAGGATGGGCAGTTCTTC; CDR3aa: CASSLAKDGQFF
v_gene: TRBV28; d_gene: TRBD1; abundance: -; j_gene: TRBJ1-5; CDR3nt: TGTGCCAGCAGTTGGGGCAGGGGGCCTAATCAGCCCCAGCATTTT; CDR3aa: CASSWGRGPNQPQHF
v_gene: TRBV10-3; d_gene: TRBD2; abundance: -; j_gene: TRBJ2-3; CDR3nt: TGTGCCATCAGCCCCGGGGGGGCTAGCGCAGATACGCAGTATTTT; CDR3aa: CAISPGGASADTQYF
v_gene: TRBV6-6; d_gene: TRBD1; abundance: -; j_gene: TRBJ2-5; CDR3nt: TGTGCCAGCAGTCGGGACAGGGGAGAGACCCAGTACTTC; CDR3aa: CASSRDRGETQYF
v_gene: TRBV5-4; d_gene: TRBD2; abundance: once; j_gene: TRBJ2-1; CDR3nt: TGTGCCAGCAGCGTGAATAGCGGGAGTCGCGAGCAGTTCTTC; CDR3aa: CASSVNSGSREQFF
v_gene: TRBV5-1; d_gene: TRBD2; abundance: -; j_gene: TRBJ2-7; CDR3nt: TGCGCCAGCAGCTTGGAGATGAGGACTAGCGGCTACGAGCAGTACTTC; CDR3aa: CASSLEMRTSGYEQYF
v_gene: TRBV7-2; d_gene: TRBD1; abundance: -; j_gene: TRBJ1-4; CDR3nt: TGTGCCAGCAGCCTAGGGGGGACAGGGAGTGAAAAACTGTTTTTT; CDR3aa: CASSLGGTGSEKLFF